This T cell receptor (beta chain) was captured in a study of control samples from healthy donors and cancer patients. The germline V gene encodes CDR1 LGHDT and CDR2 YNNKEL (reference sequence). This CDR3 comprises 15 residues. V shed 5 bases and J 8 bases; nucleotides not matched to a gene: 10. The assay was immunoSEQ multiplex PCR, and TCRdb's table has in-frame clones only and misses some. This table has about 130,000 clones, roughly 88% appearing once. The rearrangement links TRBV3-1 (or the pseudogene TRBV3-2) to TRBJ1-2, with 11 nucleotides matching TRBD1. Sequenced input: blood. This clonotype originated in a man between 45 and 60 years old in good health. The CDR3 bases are TGTGCCAGCAGCGGACAGGGGGCGGGTTTATCCGGCTACACCTTC. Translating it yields CASSGQGAGLSGYTF.